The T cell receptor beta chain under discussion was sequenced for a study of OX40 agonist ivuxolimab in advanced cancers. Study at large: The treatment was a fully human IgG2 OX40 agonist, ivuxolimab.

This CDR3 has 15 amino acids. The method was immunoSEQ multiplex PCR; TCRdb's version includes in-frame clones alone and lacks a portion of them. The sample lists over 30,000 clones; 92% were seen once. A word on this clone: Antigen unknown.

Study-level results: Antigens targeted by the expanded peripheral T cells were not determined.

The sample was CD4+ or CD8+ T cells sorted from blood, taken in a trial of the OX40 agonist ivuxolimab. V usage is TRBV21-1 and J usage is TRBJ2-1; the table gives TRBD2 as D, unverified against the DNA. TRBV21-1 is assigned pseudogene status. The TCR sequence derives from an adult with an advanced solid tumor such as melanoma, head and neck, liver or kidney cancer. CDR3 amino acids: CASSKRREGLNEQFF. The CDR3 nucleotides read TGTGCCAGCAGCAAAAGGAGGGAGGGCCTAAATGAGCAGTTCTTC.